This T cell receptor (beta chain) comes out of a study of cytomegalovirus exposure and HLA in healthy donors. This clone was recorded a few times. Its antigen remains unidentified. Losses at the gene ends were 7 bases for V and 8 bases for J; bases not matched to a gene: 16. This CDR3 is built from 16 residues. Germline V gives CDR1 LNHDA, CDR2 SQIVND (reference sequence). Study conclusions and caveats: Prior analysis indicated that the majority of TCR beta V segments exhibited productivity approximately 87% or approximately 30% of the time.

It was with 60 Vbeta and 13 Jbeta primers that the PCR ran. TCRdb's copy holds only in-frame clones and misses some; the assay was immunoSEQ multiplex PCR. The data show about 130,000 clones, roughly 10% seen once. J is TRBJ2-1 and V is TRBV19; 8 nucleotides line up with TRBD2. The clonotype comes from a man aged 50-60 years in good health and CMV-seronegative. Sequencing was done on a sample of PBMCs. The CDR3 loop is CASTHYLEAGVDEQFF. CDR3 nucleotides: TGTGCCAGTACCCACTACCTGGAAGCGGGAGTGGATGAGCAGTTCTTC.